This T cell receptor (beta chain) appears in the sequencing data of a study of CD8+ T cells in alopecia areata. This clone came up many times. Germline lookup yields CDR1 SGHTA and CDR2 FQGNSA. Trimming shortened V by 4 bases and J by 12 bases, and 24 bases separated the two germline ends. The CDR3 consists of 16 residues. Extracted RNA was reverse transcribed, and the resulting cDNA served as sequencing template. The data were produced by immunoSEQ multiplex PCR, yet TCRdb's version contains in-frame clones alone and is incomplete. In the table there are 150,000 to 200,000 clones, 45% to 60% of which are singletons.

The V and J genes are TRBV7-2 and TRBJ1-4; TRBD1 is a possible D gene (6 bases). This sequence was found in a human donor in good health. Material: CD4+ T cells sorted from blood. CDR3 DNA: TGTGCCAGCAGCTATAGGGTTGTGACAGGCCCTGAGGAACTGTTTTTT. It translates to CASSYRVVTGPEELFF.